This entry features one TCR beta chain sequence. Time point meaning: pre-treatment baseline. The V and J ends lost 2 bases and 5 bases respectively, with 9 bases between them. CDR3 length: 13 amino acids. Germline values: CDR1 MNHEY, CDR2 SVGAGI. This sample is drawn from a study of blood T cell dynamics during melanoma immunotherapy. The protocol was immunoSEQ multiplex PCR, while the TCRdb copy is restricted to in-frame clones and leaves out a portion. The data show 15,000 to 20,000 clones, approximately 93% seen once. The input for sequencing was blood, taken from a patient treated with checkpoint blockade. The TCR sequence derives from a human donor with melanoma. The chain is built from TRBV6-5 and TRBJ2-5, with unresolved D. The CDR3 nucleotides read TGTGCCAGCAGTTACAGGGTTGGGGAGACCCAGTACTTC. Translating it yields CASSYRVGETQYF.